One sample yielded the 10 T cell receptor beta chains listed below, sequenced in a study of T-cell memory formation after mild COVID-19. MiXCR, run by TCRdb on the 5' RACE reads, gives a single entry per CDR3 protein. The sample holds roughly 400,000 distinct CDR3 sequences, approximately 15% seen once. Sequences were obtained from PBMCs or a T cell subset sorted from them (not recorded which). The receptors were gathered from a man in his late teens or twenties who had mild COVID-19 (a few samples of this study predate the infection). Cell type and time point are not known.

J is TRBJ1-2 and V is TRBV10-3; TRBD1 is a possible D gene (5 bases). The CDR3 extends over 16 amino acids. Deletions cut 10 bases from V and 3 bases from J, with 24 bases between. Germline V gives CDR1 ENHRY, CDR2 SYGVKD. CDR3 amino acids: CATSGVGVGGHYGYTF. Here the CDR3 DNA reads TGTGCCACCTCGGGGGTAGGAGTTGGGGGACACTATGGCTACACCTTC.

This clonotype showed up just a few times. The rearrangement joins TRBV6-4 to TRBJ1-5; tentatively, D is TRBD1 (6 bases). V lost 10 bases and J 6 bases, leaving 16 bases between the germline ends. The CDR3 totals 13 residues. Germline values: CDR1 MRHNA, CDR2 SNTAGT. The CDR3 DNA reads TGTGCCATAGTACAGGGAGGGGGTCAGCCCCAGCATTTT. Amino acids: CAIVQGGGQPQHF.

The V and J genes are TRBV29-1 and TRBJ2-2, with 7 bases matching TRBD1. Germline V gives CDR1 SQVTM, CDR2 ANQGSEA. The CDR3 loop spans 16 amino acids. Unmatched junction bases numbered 12, after V lost 7 bases and J lost 1 base. Written as DNA, the CDR3 is TGCAGCGCCCGCACGCTACGACAGGGGAACACCGGGGAGCTGTTTTTT. Residues: CSARTLRQGNTGELFF.

This clonotype was seen a few times. The chain links TRBV4-1 to TRBJ1-2; D unresolved. Germline V gene sequence: CDR1 MGHRA, CDR2 YSYEKL. Between the trimmed V and J ends, which lost 0 bases and 0 bases, there was a span of 11 bases. This CDR3 is built from 16 residues. The CDR3: CASSQESGFTNYGYTF. CDR3 nucleotides: TGCGCCAGCAGCCAAGAATCTGGCTTTACTAACTATGGCTACACCTTC.

J is TRBJ2-7 and V is TRBV7-2, with a tentative D call TRBD2 (5 bases). The CDR3 covers 13 residues. The ends were cut back, 4 bases at V and 6 bases at J, with 13 bases in the middle. Germline CDR1 is SGHTA and CDR2 is FQGNSA. DNA for the CDR3: TGTGCCAGCAGCTCCGGAGGATCAGCCGAGCAGTACTTC. Translated: CASSSGGSAEQYF. Together with reference TRBV7-2 and TRBJ2-7, the CDR3 gives the full variable domain: GAGVSQSPSNKVTEKGKDVELRCDPISGHTALYWYRQSLGQGLEFLIYFQGNSAPDKSGLPSDRFSAERTGGSVSTLTIQRTQQEDSAVYLCASSSGGSAEQYFGPGTRLTVT.

This chain connects TRBV7-3 to TRBJ2-2; 13 bases are shared with TRBD2. The germline V gene encodes CDR1 SGHTA and CDR2 FQGTGA. CDR3 size: 16 residues. The junction had 7 bases not matched to a gene; V was cut back by 5 bases and J by 7 bases. The CDR3 region is CASSTSGGAAGGELFF. The DNA for the CDR3 is TGTGCCAGCAGCACTAGCGGGGGGGCCGCTGGCGGGGAGCTGTTTTTT.

This clonotype was seen only a few times. This chain links TRBV11-2 with TRBJ2-3; TRBD1 might be the D (5 bases). V shed 6 bases and J shed 6 bases, with 10 bases lying between them. CDR1 is SGHAT and CDR2 is FQNNGV in the germline V gene. The CDR3 has 12 residues. The CDR3 coding sequence is TGTGCCAGCAGTTCAGGGTGGGATACGCAGTATTTT. Translating it yields CASSSGWDTQYF.

This sequence joins TRBV28 and TRBJ2-7, with 8 bases matching TRBD2. Germline CDR1 MDHEN, CDR2 SYDVKM. V shed 7 bases and J 6 bases; nucleotides not matched to a gene: 8. The length of the CDR3 is 13 residues. CDR3 sequence (DNA): TGTGCCAGCACCGGCCGGGGGGGCCGCGAGCAGTACGTC. This sequence encodes CASTGRGGREQYV.

This clonotype showed up just a few times. This chain connects TRBV7-9 to TRBJ2-1, with 8 bases matching TRBD2. This CDR3 has 15 residues. Trimming cost V 0 bases and J 9 bases; bases outside gene matches: 7. In germline, CDR1 is SEHNR, CDR2 FQNEAQ (reference sequence). As DNA, the CDR3 is TGTGCCAGCAGCTTAGCGCGGGGGGCAGGAATTGAGCAGTTCTTC. Encoded protein: CASSLARGAGIEQFF. Variable domain in full (rest from reference TRBV7-9 and TRBJ2-1): DTGVSQNPRHKITKRGQNVTFRCDPISEHNRLYWYRQTLGQGPEFLTYFQNEAQLEKSRLLSDRFSAERPKGSFSTLEIQRTEQGDSAMYLCASSLARGAGIEQFFGPGTRLTVL.

This clonotype was detected only a few times. The chain combines TRBV19 with TRBJ2-5, with 11 bases identical to TRBD2. The CDR3 contains 15 residues. V lost 3 bases, J lost 4 bases, and 4 bases stayed unmatched. Germline V gene lookup returns CDR1 LNHDA and CDR2 SQIVND (reference sequence). Written as DNA, the CDR3 is TGTGCCAGTAGTATTCTAGCGGGGGGTTCAGAGACCCAGTACTTC. Its translation is CASSILAGGSETQYF.